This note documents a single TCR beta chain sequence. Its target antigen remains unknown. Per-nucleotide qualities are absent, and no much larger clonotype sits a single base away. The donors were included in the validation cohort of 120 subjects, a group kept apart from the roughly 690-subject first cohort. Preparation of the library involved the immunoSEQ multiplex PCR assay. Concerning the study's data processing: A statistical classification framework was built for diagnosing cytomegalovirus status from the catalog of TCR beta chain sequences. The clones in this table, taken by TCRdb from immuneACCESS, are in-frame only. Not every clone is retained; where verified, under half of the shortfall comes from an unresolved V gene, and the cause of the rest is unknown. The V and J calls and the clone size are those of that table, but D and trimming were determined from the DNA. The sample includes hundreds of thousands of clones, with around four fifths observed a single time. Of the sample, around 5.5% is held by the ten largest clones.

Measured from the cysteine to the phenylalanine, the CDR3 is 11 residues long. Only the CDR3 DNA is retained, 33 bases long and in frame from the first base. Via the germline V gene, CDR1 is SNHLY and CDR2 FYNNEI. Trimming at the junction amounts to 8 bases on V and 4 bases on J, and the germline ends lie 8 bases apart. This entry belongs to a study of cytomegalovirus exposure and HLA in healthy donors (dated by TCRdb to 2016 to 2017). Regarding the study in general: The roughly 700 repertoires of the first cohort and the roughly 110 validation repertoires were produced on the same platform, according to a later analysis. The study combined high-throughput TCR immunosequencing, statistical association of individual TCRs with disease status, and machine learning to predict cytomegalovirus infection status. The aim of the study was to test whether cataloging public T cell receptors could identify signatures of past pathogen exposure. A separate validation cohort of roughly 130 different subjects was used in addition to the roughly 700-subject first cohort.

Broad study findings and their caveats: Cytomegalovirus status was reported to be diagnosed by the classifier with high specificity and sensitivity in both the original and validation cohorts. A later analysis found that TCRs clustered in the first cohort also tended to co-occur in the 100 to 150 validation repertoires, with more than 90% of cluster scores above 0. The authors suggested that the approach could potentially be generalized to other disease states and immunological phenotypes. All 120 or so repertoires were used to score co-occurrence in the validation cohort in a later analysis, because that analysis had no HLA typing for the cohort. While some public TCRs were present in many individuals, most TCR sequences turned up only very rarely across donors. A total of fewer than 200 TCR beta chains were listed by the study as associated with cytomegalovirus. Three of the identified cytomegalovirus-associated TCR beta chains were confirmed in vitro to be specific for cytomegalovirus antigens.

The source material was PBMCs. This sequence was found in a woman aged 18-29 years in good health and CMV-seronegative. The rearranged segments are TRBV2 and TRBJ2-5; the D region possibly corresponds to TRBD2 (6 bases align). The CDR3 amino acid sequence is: CASGGVETQYF. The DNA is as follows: TGTGCCAGCGGCGGGGTAGAGACCCAGTACTTC. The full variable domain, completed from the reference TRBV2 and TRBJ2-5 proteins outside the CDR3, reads EPEVTQTPSHQVTQMGQEVILRCVPISNHLYFYWYRQILGQKVEFLVSFYNNEISEKSEIFDDQFSVERPDGSNFTLKIRSTKLEDSAMYFCASGGVETQYFGPGTRLLVL.